These 8 T cell receptor beta chains share one sample of origin, sequenced in a study of blood T cells in healthy people across ages. The second PCR ran about 6 to 11 cycles with a sample-barcoded 5' primer and J-beta primers. Each CDR3 protein gets one entry after TCRdb re-called the 5' RACE reads with MiXCR. Among roughly 1.5 million distinct CDR3 sequences listed, about 45% were seen once. The sequencing input was blood. The receptors were gathered from a woman younger than 35 in good health.

Only one count was recorded for this clonotype. The rearrangement links TRBV6-4 to TRBJ2-1, with D unresolved. CDR1 and CDR2 (germline): MRHNA, SNTAGT. The CDR3 extends over 13 amino acids. Trimming cost V 0 bases and J 15 bases, with 15 bases left between them. The CDR3 DNA is TGTGCCAGCAGTGACTCGGCTGAGAATGGGCGGTTCTTC. Amino acids: CASSDSAENGRFF.

This clonotype turned up a few times. The chain uses TRBV29-1 and TRBJ2-1; 8 positions match TRBD2. V dropped 2 bases and J dropped 2; count of bases not matched to a gene: 8. The CDR3 length is 16 residues. Germline V CDR1 and CDR2: SQVTM, ANQGSEA. CDR3 in DNA: TGCAGCGTTGAACCCCTAGCGGGTTTACCCTACAATGAGCAGTTCTTC. Residues: CSVEPLAGLPYNEQFF.

In this sample, this clonotype turned up a few times. This chain links TRBV6-6 with TRBJ1-1; weak D call: TRBD1 (5 bases). CDR1 is MNHNY and CDR2 is SVGAGI in the germline V gene (reference sequence). The CDR3 sequence is 13 residues long. Trimming left V 7 bases short and J 6 bases short, with 15 bases between. The CDR3 DNA sequence: TGTGCCAGCACCCCCATGATGGGGGCTGAAGCTTTCTTT. The encoded protein is CASTPMMGAEAFF.

This clonotype was recorded at least ten times. The rearrangement joins TRBV4-3 to TRBJ1-2; D perhaps matches TRBD1 (6 bases). Trimming cost V 2 bases and J 3 bases, with 10 bases left between them. This CDR3 contains 14 residues. Germline CDR1 reads LGHNA; CDR2 reads YSLEER. DNA for the CDR3: TGCGCCAGCAGCCAAACAGGGACCCACTATGGCTACACCTTC. Translated, it gives CASSQTGTHYGYTF.

V and J are TRBV7-9 and TRBJ1-2; 8 positions agree with TRBD1. Germline V gives CDR1 SEHNR, CDR2 FQNEAQ (reference sequence). There are 16 residues in the CDR3. J lost 8 bases, V lost 5 bases, and 16 bases had no gene match. The CDR3 loop is CASSQLSRDRTFGYTF. The CDR3 bases are TGTGCCAGCAGCCAACTTAGCCGGGACAGGACTTTCGGCTACACCTTC.

J is TRBJ2-1 and V is TRBV7-9; D perhaps matches TRBD2 (5 bases). Germline-derived CDR1 and CDR2 are SEHNR and FQNEAQ (reference sequence). The V gene lost 5 bases and the J gene lost 13 bases, with 21 bases spanning the gap. This CDR3 comprises 14 residues. CDR3 nucleotides: TGTGCCAGCAGCCTCCCGGACTTTGCCGAGACCCAGTTCTTC. Translating it yields CASSLPDFAETQFF.

This chain uses TRBV12-3 or TRBV12-4 with TRBJ2-1; 12 bases map to TRBD2. This CDR3 is built from 14 residues. V shed 9 bases and J 10 bases; nucleotides not matched to a gene: 10. CDR3 bases: TGTGCCAGTAGCCCTAGCGGGGGGGCGCCCGAGCAGTTCTTC. It translates to CASSPSGGAPEQFF.

This clonotype turned up a few times. This chain joins TRBV12-3 or TRBV12-4 and TRBJ2-3, with 9 bases that match TRBD2. This CDR3 has 16 amino acids. Losses at the gene ends were 2 bases for V and 2 bases for J; bases not matched to a gene: 5. CDR3 residues: CASSLWVAGVTDTQYF. CDR3 nucleotides: TGTGCCAGCAGTTTATGGGTAGCGGGGGTCACAGATACGCAGTATTTT.